This T cell receptor (beta chain) comes out of a study of beta chain features in type 1 diabetes. General observations from the study: TCRB CDR3 length was moderately but significantly reduced in all four CD4+ subsets of Type 1 diabetes patients.

CDR3 size: 13 residues. Germline CDR1 SGDLS, CDR2 YYNGEE. V shed 2 bases and J shed 1 base, with 6 bases lying between them. TCRB transcripts that were expressed got sequenced, as all of the isolated RNA had been reverse transcribed. TCRdb's table, derived via immunoSEQ multiplex PCR, lists solely in-frame clones and lacks some. Among hundreds of thousands of clones listed, 11% were seen once. The table lists this clone with a few counts. Its antigen is unknown. The sample contains more than one DNA sequence encoding this CDR3. The sequence came from a man aged 30 to 45 with type 1 diabetes. The rearrangement links TRBV9 to TRBJ1-2; tentative D call: TRBD1 (6 bases). The sample consisted of naive CD4+ T cells from blood. The CDR3 sequence: CASSVDSNYGYTF. CDR3 nucleotide sequence: TGTGCCAGCAGCGTGGACAGTAACTATGGCTACACCTTC. Based on the CDR3 plus reference TRBV9 and TRBJ1-2, the full variable domain is DSGVTQTPKHLITATGQRVTLRCSPRSGDLSVYWYQQSLDQGLQFLIQYYNGEERAKGNILERFSAQQFPDLHSELNLSSLELGDSALYFCASSVDSNYGYTFGSGTRLTVV.